This record concerns one T cell receptor (beta chain) sequence. This sample stems from a study of blood T cell repertoires in COVID-19. Whole-study context: Italy, Spain and the United States were the sources of the convalescent and acute COVID-19 samples.

TCRdb's table, derived via immunoSEQ multiplex PCR, lists solely in-frame clones and lacks some. The sample lists over 35,000 clones, roughly 92% occurring once. The CDR3 has 14 residues. The V and J ends lost 5 bases and 6 bases respectively, with 17 bases between them. CDR1 and CDR2 (germline): MDHEN, SYDVKM. The gene calls are TRBV28 and TRBJ2-7; perhaps TRBD1 as D (6 bases). The receptor was isolated from a man in his fifties with active COVID-19. Sequencing used peripheral blood. CDR3 nucleotide sequence: TGTGCCAGCAGTCTAGAAAGGAAAGGGGGCGAGCAGTACTTC. This translates into CASSLERKGGEQYF.